What follows is one T cell receptor beta chain and its context. Its antigen remains unidentified. Base qualities are not at hand, and no much larger clone is one base apart. CDR1 and CDR2 are read off the germline V gene (reference sequence) as GTSNPN and SVGIG. V was cut back by 3 bases and J by 4 bases, leaving a gap of 13 bases between them. The CDR3, from cysteine to phenylalanine, totals 14 residues. Only the CDR3 portion is preserved as DNA: 42 bases, with reading frame beginning at the first base. This sample stems from a study of beta chain features in type 1 diabetes (dated by TCRdb to 2017 to 2018). With respect to the entire study: No differences in mean age, gender distribution, total cell number or subset yield were found between patients and healthy donors. The study compared TCRB repertoires of sorted circulating CD4+ T cell subsets between recently diagnosed type 1 diabetes patients and matched healthy donors. A total of approximately 100 million sorted cells were examined across all samples, and the number of cells per subset was strongly correlated with RNA yield. Regulatory and stem cell-like memory subsets were obtained from only 8 patients and roughly eight healthy donors, while naive and central memory subsets were obtained from all 28 donors. Results the study describes overall, beyond this receptor: HLA sub-analyses involved small numbers of individuals, so any influence of HLA type on TCRB rearrangement remained unresolved. A moderate but significant shortening of TCRB CDR3 length was observed in type 1 diabetes patients in all four CD4+ subsets. Because cDNA rather than genomic DNA was sequenced, highly expressing activated cells could have been over-represented, although no difference in activation and CD3 levels was found between groups. Shorter templates might be favored by PCR, yet because patient and control samples were amplified and corrected together, any such skew would affect both groups equally. Naive, central memory and regulatory TCRB repertoires appeared to be more alike among patients than among healthy donors. At VDJ recombination sites, patients with type 1 diabetes made fewer insertions and deleted more nucleotides, a pattern implying thymic rearrangement abnormalities.

A single peripheral blood draw of roughly 0.11 L on average was collected from each donor into heparinised tubes. Using a panel that included CD45RO, CCR7, CD25, CD127, CD95 and CD27, naive, central memory, regulatory and stem cell-like memory CD4+ T cells were sorted on a BD FACSAria II. Purity was above 95% for every sorted population. PBMCs were separated immediately by Lymphoprep density gradient centrifugation and were stained directly, without being cultured. So that batch effects would be minimized, each experiment stained and sorted samples in pairs, pairing one healthy donor with one patient. The High Capacity cDNA Reverse Transcription Kit was used to reverse transcribe all of the isolated RNA, meaning that expressed TCRB transcripts were what got sequenced. Deep immunoSEQ sequencing was applied to naive, central memory and regulatory T cell samples, giving an average of around 3.4 million total reads per sample. After sorted cells were lysed in RLT buffer, RNA was extracted with DNase-treated RNeasy Micro or Mini kits, with the choice depending on cell number. Each cell subset was processed on its own to prevent cross-contamination, while patient and healthy donor samples were processed together. Using the immunoSEQ multiplex PCR, TCRB sequences were amplified from cDNA into 87-bp fragments spanning the CDR3 region. Amplicons were sequenced on the Illumina HiSeq platform. The paper's processing steps were these. Synthetic template baselines were used to correct PCR bias computationally, reads within Hamming distance 2 were collapsed together, and singletons that could not be merged were discarded. By aligning reads against IMGT, V, D and J genes, CDR3 length, and insertions or deletions at six rearrangement sites were assigned. Within each subset, clonotype counts were normalized to sorted cell number, and only after that were true diversity and Gini coefficients computed with the tcR R package. The overlap coefficient, calculated on TCRB nucleotide sequences, was used to quantify repertoire sharing. Out-of-frame TCRB sequences from naive cells were analyzed as a proxy for the pre-selection repertoire. TCRdb took over this immuneACCESS table, retaining in-frame rearrangements with V and J assigned. Such tables are incomplete; in checked studies, under half of the missing clones stem from an unresolved V gene, and the remainder is unexplained. Clone size and V and J calls were adopted from that table, with D and trimming inferred from the DNA. In all, the sample holds approximately 250,000 clones, and about 9.3% of those were seen once. Just under 0.035% of the sample goes to the ten largest clones.

Sequenced material: naive CD4+ T cells from blood. The cell subset or site label on this specimen signifies: true naive CD4+ T cells. Recombination connected TRBV30 to TRBJ1-5; the D segment could be TRBD1, given 6 matching bases. This TCR was recovered from a woman aged 18-29 years in good health. The DNA sequence is as follows: TGTGCCTGGAGCTCAGGGGATGGGAATCAGCCCCAGCATTTT. Its protein reads: CAWSSGDGNQPQHF.